The 25 T cell receptor beta chains reported below all come from one sample, sequenced in a study of OX40 agonist ivuxolimab in advanced cancers. Library creation used the immunoSEQ multiplex PCR assay. This immuneACCESS table, as held by TCRdb, lists in-frame sequences with V and J called but not all clones. Of the missing ones, under half trace to an unresolved V gene in checked studies; the others have no known cause. Present in this sample are approximately 80,000 clones, around 94% of which were seen just once. Together, the top ten hold 8% to 10% of the sample. Sequenced material: CD4+ or CD8+ T cells sorted from blood, taken in a trial of the OX40 agonist ivuxolimab. The receptor source for this set is an adult with an advanced solid tumor such as melanoma, head and neck, liver or kidney cancer.

The J gene is TRBJ1-5, the V gene TRBV27; 7 nucleotides align to TRBD1. This CDR3 comprises 15 residues. CDR1 is MNHEY, CDR2 SMNVEV, per germline (reference sequence). Trimming cost V 5 bases and J 0 bases; bases outside gene matches: 4. CDR3 coding DNA: TGTGCCAGCAGTCGGACAGGAGGTAGCAATCAGCCCCAGCATTTT. Amino acids: CASSRTGGSNQPQHF.

This chain links TRBV10-3 with TRBJ1-2; D uncertain. Germline V gene lookup returns CDR1 ENHRY and CDR2 SYGVKD. The CDR3 contains 15 residues. The V end was cut by 10 bases, the J end by 4 bases, with 22 bases between. DNA of the CDR3: TGTGCCAGCAGCCCCACAGAAAAAGGCCTCTATGGCTACACCTTC. Its protein product is CASSPTEKGLYGYTF.

The J gene is TRBJ1-2, the V gene TRBV15; 10 bases fit TRBD1. This CDR3 region has 15 residues. Germline CDR1 and CDR2: LNHNV and YYDKDF (reference sequence). J was trimmed by 7 bases and V by 2 bases; bases with no gene match: 7. This CDR3 reads CATSRPGQGVGGYTF. Written as DNA, the CDR3 is TGTGCCACCAGCAGACCCGGACAGGGGGTGGGTGGCTACACCTTC.

The rearrangement links TRBV4-3 to TRBJ1-1; D is possibly TRBD1 (5 bases). CDR1 and CDR2 (germline): LGHNA, YSLEER. The V end was cut by 3 bases, the J end by 7 bases, with 12 bases between. The CDR3 sequence is 13 residues long. CDR3 in DNA: TGCGCCAGCAGCCACCGGAGAGGGGATGAAGCTTTCTTT. This encodes CASSHRRGDEAFF.

Only one count was recorded for this clone. The chain is built from TRBV9 and TRBJ2-1; 7 nucleotides match TRBD1. V shed 0 bases, J shed 0 bases, and the junction held 6 bases outside the gene matches. The germline gives CDR1 SGDLS, CDR2 YYNGEE. The CDR3 covers 17 residues. Here the CDR3 DNA reads TGTGCCAGCAGCGTAGGGGTGGGACAGAGCTCCTACAATGAGCAGTTCTTC. It specifies CASSVGVGQSSYNEQFF.

The J gene is TRBJ2-1, the V gene TRBV11-2; D might be TRBD2 (5 bases). The CDR3 sequence is 15 residues long. CDR1 is SGHAT and CDR2 is FQNNGV in the germline V gene. Between the trimmed V and J ends, which lost 0 bases and 8 bases, there was a span of 14 bases. CDR3 nucleotide sequence: TGTGCCAGCAGCTTAGATTTCTCTACCGGGGATGAGCAGTTCTTC. The encoded protein is CASSLDFSTGDEQFF.

This clone was counted a single time. The genes are TRBV5-1 and TRBJ1-1, with TRBD1 as a possible D gene (5 bases). Trimming cost V 5 bases and J 5 bases, with 13 bases left between them. The CDR3 is made up of 13 amino acids. Germline V lookup: CDR1 SGHRS, CDR2 YFSETQ. The CDR3: CASRVGGATEAFF. The CDR3 coding sequence is TGCGCCAGCAGGGTCGGCGGGGCGACTGAAGCTTTCTTT.

V is TRBV7-2 and J is TRBJ2-7, with a weak D call TRBD2 (5 bases). Germline-derived CDR1 and CDR2 are SGHTA and FQGNSA. This CDR3 is built from 14 residues. Trimming stripped 6 bases from V and 4 bases from J, with 16 bases between. The DNA for the CDR3 is TGTGCCAGCAGTTATAGCGTCGTTGAGTACGAGCAGTACTTC. Its translation: CASSYSVVEYEQYF.

V gene TRBV9 combines with J gene TRBJ1-1; maybe TRBD1 (5 bases). Germline loops: CDR1 SGDLS, CDR2 YYNGEE. The CDR3 runs to 16 residues. Trimming stripped 3 bases from V and 0 bases from J, with 15 bases between. This CDR3 is CASSEIPTVMNTEAFF. The CDR3 DNA follows: TGTGCCAGCAGCGAGATCCCGACAGTAATGAACACTGAAGCTTTCTTT.

V gene TRBV7-2 combines with J gene TRBJ2-1; TRBD2 matches 8 bases. J gave up 4 bases and V 4 bases, and 3 bases lay outside the gene matches. Germline-derived CDR1 and CDR2 are SGHTA and FQGNSA. The CDR3 sequence is 14 residues long. The CDR3 region has the DNA TGTGCCAGCAGCTCGACTAGCGCGTACAATGAGCAGTTCTTC. It codes for CASSSTSAYNEQFF. Supplemented by reference TRBV7-2 and TRBJ2-1, the full variable domain reads GAGVSQSPSNKVTEKGKDVELRCDPISGHTALYWYRQSLGQGLEFLIYFQGNSAPDKSGLPSDRFSAERTGGSVSTLTIQRTQQEDSAVYLCASSSTSAYNEQFFGPGTRLTVL.

The chain combines TRBV7-9 with TRBJ2-2; TRBD2 aligns across 9 bases. Per germline, CDR1 SEHNR and CDR2 FQNEAQ (reference sequence). The CDR3 extends over 17 amino acids. Trimming at V came to 8 bases and at J to 0 bases, leaving 10 bases not matched to a gene. CDR3 nucleotides: TGTGCCAGCCCCACGGTAGTAGCGGGAGCGAACACCGGGGAGCTGTTTTTT. Translated, it gives CASPTVVAGANTGELFF.

The V call is TRBV7-6, the J call TRBJ2-2; 7 nucleotides align to TRBD2. The V segment lost 4 bases and the J segment 0 bases; nucleotides outside the gene matches: 11. The CDR3 sequence is 18 residues long. The germline V gene encodes CDR1 SGHVS and CDR2 FNYEAQ. Here the CDR3 DNA reads TGTGCCAGCAGCTCCTCTGCGGCGGGGGACTCGAACACCGGGGAGCTGTTTTTT. Its protein is CASSSSAAGDSNTGELFF.

V usage is TRBV19 and J usage is TRBJ2-3, with unresolved D. Germline assignment: CDR1 LNHDA and CDR2 SQIVND (reference sequence). Trimming removed 3 bases from V and 2 bases from J, with 15 bases in between. CDR3 length: 16 amino acids. The CDR3 sequence: CASSIQTFRATDTQYF. In DNA form, the CDR3 reads TGTGCCAGTAGTATTCAGACATTCCGAGCCACAGATACGCAGTATTTT.

The CDR3 DNA reads TGTGCCAGCATGAGGACCTATAGCTCTGGGGCCAACGTCCTGACTTTC. Its translation: CASMRTYSSGANVLTF. V and J are TRBV5-6 and TRBJ2-6; D not certain. Germline CDR1 and CDR2: SGHDT and YYEEEE. The CDR3 runs 16 residues. V lost 6 bases and J 0 bases, leaving 13 bases between the germline ends.

CDR3 nucleotides: TGTGCCAGCAGCAAAGTTAGGGCAAGCTCCTATAATTCACCCCTCCACTTT. Translation: CASSKVRASSYNSPLHF. V gene TRBV21-1 combines with J gene TRBJ1-6. TRBV21-1 is a recognized pseudogene. The CDR3 length is 17 residues.

The chain couples TRBV6-1 to TRBJ2-1; tentatively, D is TRBD1 (5 bases). Germline V gene lookup returns CDR1 MNHNS and CDR2 SASEGT. Trimming took off 5 bases at V and 10 bases at J, with 15 bases between the two ends. This CDR3 is built from 13 residues. The CDR3 spells CASSQQGAWEQFF. The CDR3 bases are TGTGCCAGCAGTCAACAAGGGGCATGGGAGCAGTTCTTC.

J is TRBJ1-2 and V is TRBV9; D call uncertain. CDR3 length: 13 amino acids. V was pared by 10 bases and J by 0 bases, with 13 bases between. Germline loops: CDR1 SGDLS, CDR2 YYNGEE. CDR3 loop: CASVGFSNYGYTF. In DNA, the CDR3 is TGTGCCTCAGTGGGGTTTTCTAACTATGGCTACACCTTC.

The chain is built from TRBV29-1 and TRBJ1-3; D not resolved. V was clipped by 7 bases and J by 8 bases, with 12 bases between them. The CDR3 runs to 11 residues. Germline values: CDR1 SQVTM, CDR2 ANQGSEA. Here the CDR3 DNA reads TGCAGCGGAATTAAGGGAGACACCATATATTTT. This codes for CSGIKGDTIYF.

This rearrangement joins TRBV9 to TRBJ1-3; 7 nucleotides align to TRBD1. Per the germline V gene, CDR1 is SGDLS and CDR2 is YYNGEE. This CDR3 has 16 residues. The trim removed 0 bases at V and 2 bases at J, leaving 5 bases unmatched. The CDR3 DNA reads as TGTGCCAGCAGCGTAGACCCGGGACAGACTGGAAACACCATATATTTT. It encodes CASSVDPGQTGNTIYF.

The chain recombines TRBV4-1 with TRBJ1-1, with D perhaps TRBD1 (6 bases). CDR1 is MGHRA, CDR2 YSYEKL, per germline. CDR3 size: 14 residues. Deletions cut 0 bases from V and 5 bases from J, with 10 bases between. Here the CDR3 DNA reads TGCGCCAGCAGCCAAGAGGGGGGGCTGACTGAAGCTTTCTTT. As protein: CASSQEGGLTEAFF.

J is TRBJ2-3 and V is TRBV15, with D possibly matching TRBD2 (5 bases). V gave up 5 bases and J gave up 0 bases, with 12 bases separating them. Germline V CDR1 and CDR2: LNHNV, YYDKDF (reference sequence). The CDR3 contains 15 residues. DNA for the CDR3: TGTGCCACCAGCTCCGGAGGAACTAGCACAGATACGCAGTATTTT. Protein product: CATSSGGTSTDTQYF.

CDR3 loop: CASRSLTEAFF. The CDR3 coding sequence is TGTGCCAGCAGATCTCTCACTGAAGCTTTCTTT. This chain uses TRBV28 with TRBJ1-1; D is undetermined. Looked up from germline, CDR1 is MDHEN and CDR2 is SYDVKM. The length of the CDR3 is 11 residues. Trimming pared 6 bases from V and 4 bases from J, leaving 6 bases between.

V usage is TRBV6-6 and J usage is TRBJ2-7; the D gene is possibly TRBD2 (5 bases). From germline, CDR1 is MNHNY and CDR2 SVGAGI (reference sequence). This CDR3 has 13 amino acids. Deletions cut 5 bases from V and 1 base from J, with 9 bases between. CDR3 DNA: TGTGCCAGCAGTGAGGGCAGTTCCTACGAGCAGTACTTC. This translates into CASSEGSSYEQYF.

The chain is built from TRBV7-9 and TRBJ2-5; TRBD1 matches 10 bases. Unmatched junction bases numbered 8, after V lost 3 bases and J lost 4 bases. Germline V gene data show CDR1 as SEHNR and CDR2 as FQNEAQ (reference sequence). The CDR3 sequence is 16 residues long. The CDR3 nucleotides are TGTGCCAGCAGCTTGGGACAGGGGTTGAGTTCAGAGACCCAGTACTTC. The encoded protein is CASSLGQGLSSETQYF. Looking up the rest from reference TRBV7-9 and TRBJ2-5 gives the full variable domain: DTGVSQNPRHKITKRGQNVTFRCDPISEHNRLYWYRQTLGQGPEFLTYFQNEAQLEKSRLLSDRFSAERPKGSFSTLEIQRTEQGDSAMYLCASSLGQGLSSETQYFGPGTRLLVL.

CDR3 DNA sequence: TGCGCCAGCAGCCAAGATCTGGGAGTAGCGGGGTTTAACACCGGGGAGCTGTTTTTT. It yields the protein CASSQDLGVAGFNTGELFF. The chain couples TRBV4-1 to TRBJ2-2, with 8 bases fitting TRBD2. The germline V gene encodes CDR1 MGHRA and CDR2 YSYEKL. V dropped 0 bases and J dropped 2; count of bases not matched to a gene: 11. The CDR3 has 19 amino acids.